A selection of T cell receptor beta chains follows, all from one sample in a study of cytotoxic CD8 clonotypes in ibrutinib-treated CLL. Produced via immunoSEQ multiplex PCR; TCRdb's table is partial and in-frame only. This sample has fewer than 200,000 clones; about 80% occur once, and the top ten carry 4.6%. The sequencing used PBMCs, collected after 24 months of ibrutinib treatment. These receptors were taken from a human donor with chronic lymphocytic leukemia. The CDR3 runs from the conserved cysteine through the conserved F or W. A D gene is named only where the DNA matches it firmly. A row's size may be missing; if present it is once, few, many or a size class.

TRBV6-1	NA	NA	TRBJ1-6	TGTGCCATAGGCATGGGCGCCCTCCACTTT	CAIGMGALHF
TRBV28	NA	NA	TRBJ1-4	TGTGCCAGCAGTTCTCCGACCGGGACAAGTGGAGAAAAACTGTTTTTT	CASSSPTGTSGEKLFF
TRBV30	NA	NA	TRBJ1-1	TGTGCCTGGAGTGTAAGATTTAAAAGTAGGCAGCCGAACACTGAAGCTTTCTTT	CAWSVRFKSRQPNTEAFF
TRBV4-3	TRBD2	NA	TRBJ2-3	TGCGCCAGCAGCCAAGAGGGGCTAGTGCTAGCGGGAAGCCCAGATACGCAGTATTTT	CASSQEGLVLAGSPDTQYF
TRBV7-2	NA	NA	TRBJ2-7	TGTGCCAGCAGCCCCGTCGGGGGACACGAGCAGTACTTC	CASSPVGGHEQYF
TRBV7-2	NA	NA	TRBJ2-7	TGTGCCAGCAGCTTAGCGCCAGCGATAGGCCGCTCCTACGAGCAGTACTTC	CASSLAPAIGRSYEQYF
TRBV28	TRBD1	NA	TRBJ1-4	TGTGCCAGCAGCCGATCTTCCAGGGGGGCTAATGAAAAACTGTTTTTT	CASSRSSRGANEKLFF
TRBV6-4	NA	NA	TRBJ1-2	TGTGCCAGCAGGGAGGGAGGGTTCGGCGCCTATGGCTACACCTTC	CASREGGFGAYGYTF
TRBV9	NA	NA	TRBJ1-5	TGTGCCAGTGGGCCCGACTCGGGACTCTCGGCAGTGCCCCAGCATTTT	CASGPDSGLSAVPQHF
TRBV6-5	NA	NA	TRBJ1-1	TGTGCCAGCAGGGCCGGGACGGCTCTTGAAGCTTTCTTT	CASRAGTALEAFF
TRBV7-7	NA	NA	TRBJ1-4	TGTGCTAGCAGCCGCGACACTAATGAAAAACTGTTTTTT	CASSRDTNEKLFF
TRBV6-5	TRBD1	NA	TRBJ1-4	TGTGCCAGCAGAGCGACAGGGCGGATGAGGCAACTGTTTTTT	CASRATGRMRQLFF
TRBV6-1	NA	NA	TRBJ1-4	TGTGCCAGCAGTGTCCTACGGGGCCCTGATGCAACTAATGAAAAACTGTTTTTT	CASSVLRGPDATNEKLFF
TRBV27	NA	NA	TRBJ2-2	TGTGCCAGCAGTTCACAGGGCGCGGGGACCGGGGAGCTGTTTTTT	CASSSQGAGTGELFF
TRBV9	TRBD2	once	TRBJ2-1	TGTGCCAGCAGCGTAGCTAGGACTAGCGGTTCCTACAATGAGCAGTTCTTC	CASSVARTSGSYNEQFF
TRBV10-2	TRBD2	NA	TRBJ2-5	TGCGCCACCAGCCCTAGCGGGGGATACGTTAAAGAGACCCAGTACTTC	CATSPSGGYVKETQYF
TRBV18	TRBD1	NA	TRBJ1-1	TGTGCCAGCTCCATTACCAGGACAGGGGGGAACACTGAAGCTTTCTTT	CASSITRTGGNTEAFF
TRBV7-8	NA	NA	TRBJ1-1	TGTGCCAGCAGCTCCCCCTCAGGGATGAACACTGAAGCTTTCTTT	CASSSPSGMNTEAFF
TRBV25-1	NA	NA	TRBJ1-6	TGTGCCAGCAGCCTAACTCTGGACGGTAATTCACCCCTCCACTTT	CASSLTLDGNSPLHF
TRBV2	TRBD1	NA	TRBJ1-4	TGTGCCAGCAGTGCGCAGGGGGATTGGAATGAAAAACTGTTTTTT	CASSAQGDWNEKLFF
TRBV6-5	NA	NA	TRBJ1-2	TGTGCCAGCAGTTACTCGTGGAATTCCGATGGCTACACCTTC	CASSYSWNSDGYTF
TRBV2	NA	NA	TRBJ2-5	TGTGCCAGCAGGAGTACAGGGCCCAGAATCCAGTACTTC	CASRSTGPRIQYF
TRBV5-1	NA	NA	TRBJ1-1	TGCGCCAGCAGCCTAGACCAGGGCCGCGTCCTATACGTGGGTGCGAACACTGAAGCTTTCTTT	CASSLDQGRVLYVGANTEAFF
TRBV7-8	NA	NA	TRBJ1-2	TGTGCCAGCAGCTTAGTTCAGGGAGCTAACTATGGCTACACCTTC	CASSLVQGANYGYTF
TRBV13	NA	NA	TRBJ2-7	TGTGCCAGCAGCTTACAAGCCGAGCAGTACTTC	CASSLQAEQYF
TRBV18	TRBD1	NA	TRBJ2-7	TGTGCCAGCTCACCACTATCCGGCGGGACAGGGCAAAACGAGCAGTACTTC	CASSPLSGGTGQNEQYF
TRBV6-5	NA	NA	TRBJ1-5	TGTGCCAGCAGTGACAGACTAAATCAGCCCCAGCATTTT	CASSDRLNQPQHF
TRBV6-5	TRBD1	NA	TRBJ1-1	TGTGCCAGCAGTCCGACAGGGGGCTTAAATACTGAAGCTTTCTTT	CASSPTGGLNTEAFF
TRBV9	NA	NA	TRBJ2-7	TGTGCCAGCAGCGTAGAAGGACAAAATTACGAGCAGTACTTC	CASSVEGQNYEQYF
TRBV2	NA	once	TRBJ2-5	TGTGCCAGCAGTGTAACTAGCTCCCAAGAGACCCAGTACTTC	CASSVTSSQETQYF
TRBV7-9	NA	few	TRBJ2-7	TGTGCCAGCAGCTTGGGGGTAGCCGTAGTCCACGAGCAGTACTTC	CASSLGVAVVHEQYF
TRBV4-2	NA	NA	TRBJ2-7	TGTGCCAGCAGCCAAGATTTTGGGGACTTCTACGAGCAGTACTTC	CASSQDFGDFYEQYF
TRBV7-8	NA	NA	TRBJ1-3	TGTGCCAGCACTACCAAGCGGAGCTCTGGAAACACCATATATTTT	CASTTKRSSGNTIYF
TRBV7-6	TRBD2	NA	TRBJ2-3	TGTGCCAGCAGCTTAGCTAGCGGGAGCAGGGATACGCAGTATTTT	CASSLASGSRDTQYF
TRBV14	NA	NA	TRBJ2-2	TGTGCCAGCAGCCAAGAACGAGGTTGGGCCGGGGAGCTGTTTTTT	CASSQERGWAGELFF
TRBV6-5	TRBD1	once	TRBJ1-1	TGTGCCAGCAGTTTGGGACAGGAGAACACTGAAGCTTTCTTT	CASSLGQENTEAFF
TRBV10-2	NA	few	TRBJ2-3	TGCGCCAGCAGTGAGGACAGCGGGGATACGCAGTATTTT	CASSEDSGDTQYF
TRBV7-9	NA	few	TRBJ2-6	TGTGCCAGCGCCCCGTACACTGGGGCCAACGTCCTGACTTTC	CASAPYTGANVLTF
TRBV19	NA	NA	TRBJ1-5	TGTGCCAGTAGTCTGGGGAGGGGAGGGGATCAGCCCCAGCATTTT	CASSLGRGGDQPQHF
TRBV6-6	TRBD1	once	TRBJ1-2	TGTGCCAGCAGTTCCTCAGGGGGTCGTGGCTACACCTTC	CASSSSGGRGYTF
TRBV9	NA	NA	TRBJ1-1	TGTGCCAGCAGCGTAGGCGCAGGACGAGAAGCTTTCTTT	CASSVGAGREAFF
TRBV6-5	NA	NA	TRBJ1-2	TGTGCCAGCAGGGACCAAGGGGGTAACTATGGCTACACCTTC	CASRDQGGNYGYTF
TRBV30	NA	NA	TRBJ2-2	TGTGCCTGGAGTGTACAAACTTCCACCGGGGAGCTGTTTTTT	CAWSVQTSTGELFF
TRBV30	NA	NA	TRBJ1-2	TGTGCCTGGAGTCAAATTCAAGGGTTTGGGATAGCCTATGGCTACACCTTC	CAWSQIQGFGIAYGYTF
TRBV5-1	NA	once	TRBJ1-2	TGCACCAGCAGTAAGACACAGTTAGGGGATGGCTACACCTTC	CTSSKTQLGDGYTF
TRBV7-9	NA	NA	TRBJ2-5	TGTGCCAGCAGCTTAGCGCCCCAGAGTCAAGAGACCCAGTACTTC	CASSLAPQSQETQYF
TRBV18	NA	few	TRBJ2-2	TGTGCCAGCTCATCGACTAACACCGGGGAGCTGTTTTTT	CASSSTNTGELFF